The clone carrying this T cell receptor beta chain was seen a single time. The data were taken from a study of shared clonotypes between healthy human individuals. This CDR3 comprises 11 residues. V lost 2 bases and J 11 bases, leaving 9 bases between the germline ends. Germline CDR1 is WSHSY and CDR2 is SAAADI. Method: immunoSEQ multiplex PCR; TCRdb's copy keeps in-frame clones and lacks some. The data show about 1.1 million clones, with around 78% seen just once and about 0.52% held by the top ten. Input material: memory CD4+ T cells from PBMCs. The subset was: CD45RA-negative fraction. This chain uses TRBV10-2 with TRBJ1-1, with D hard to call. The clonotype comes from a man younger than 35 in good health. Some clones in this sample may be carry-over from other donors' samples. CDR3 bases: TGCGCCAGCAGTGAGAGAAGTAAGGCTTTCTTT. This encodes CASSERSKAFF.